This TCR beta chain comes out of a study of shared clonotypes between healthy human individuals. The CDR3 loop spans 14 amino acids. Germline CDR1 SGHNT, CDR2 YYREEE (reference sequence). As regards this clone: Its antigen is as yet unknown.

Study-wide findings and caveats: Among donors, the sharing of clonotypes was expected to be influenced by sequencing depth.

The table came from immunoSEQ multiplex PCR; TCRdb's copy has only in-frame clones and leaves some out. Of 600,000 to 750,000 clones in the sample, 55% to 80% are singletons; the top ten hold more than 1.5%. This chain connects TRBV5-4 to TRBJ2-5, with 11 bases lining up with TRBD2. The DNA end lines up better with TRBJ2-7; the J call may be wrong. This receptor was identified in a woman aged 25 to 39 in good health. The specimen sequenced was memory CD4+ T cells sorted from blood. Subset indicated: CD45RA-negative fraction. The CDR3 here is CASSSGLAGYEQYF. For the CDR3, the DNA is TGTGCCAGCAGCTCCGGACTAGCGGGCTACGAGCAGTACTTC.